What follows are 26 T cell receptor beta chains derived from one specimen sequenced in a study of cytomegalovirus exposure and HLA in healthy donors. Data came from immunoSEQ multiplex PCR; TCRdb stores just in-frame clones and leaves some out. The profile covers about 140,000 clones, with approximately 82% appearing a single time and roughly 30% taken by the ten largest. Sequences were obtained from PBMCs. These receptors all stem from a man between 25 and 39 years old in good health and CMV-seropositive.

The gene calls are TRBV9 and TRBJ2-1; TRBD2 aligns across 10 bases. Germline CDR1 SGDLS, CDR2 YYNGEE. The CDR3 length is 13 residues. The V gene end was trimmed by 4 bases and the J gene end by 8 bases; junction bases not matched to a gene: 3. CDR3 in DNA: TGTGCCAGCAGCCTTGGACTAGCGGATGAGCAGTTCTTC. Translated, it gives CASSLGLADEQFF.

The rearrangement links TRBV30 to TRBJ2-7, with 11 positions matching TRBD2. The CDR3 is made up of 16 amino acids. Germline CDR1 GTSNPN, CDR2 SVGIG (reference sequence). Trimming removed 3 bases from V and 6 bases from J; junction bases left unmatched: 13. This CDR3 reads CAWSTPATSGMGEQYF. For the CDR3, the DNA is TGTGCCTGGAGCACCCCGGCGACTAGCGGGATGGGCGAGCAGTACTTC.

This chain connects TRBV29-1 to TRBJ2-6; D remains ambiguous. V lost 6 bases and J lost 0, with 3 bases in between. Germline CDR1 is SQVTM and CDR2 is ANQGSEA. The CDR3 totals 12 residues. CDR3 nucleotides: TGCAGCGTCCTCTCTGGGGCCAACGTCCTGACTTTC. Its translation is CSVLSGANVLTF.

This clone was counted a single time. The chain has TRBV7-6 and TRBJ2-7; TRBD2 agrees at 9 bases. The germline V gene has CDR1 SGHVS and CDR2 FNYEAQ. With V trimmed by 2 bases and J by 3 bases, 2 bases remained unmatched. The CDR3 consists of 14 residues. CDR3 bases: TGTGCCAGCAGCTTAAGCGGGGGGAACTACGAGCAGTACTTC. It codes for CASSLSGGNYEQYF.

The V and J genes are TRBV29-1 and TRBJ1-2; 7 positions match TRBD1. V lost 7 bases, J lost 3 bases, and 2 bases stayed unmatched. CDR3 length equals 11 residues. CDR1 is SQVTM, CDR2 ANQGSEA, per germline. The CDR3 loop reads CSAGQDYGYTF. CDR3 DNA sequence: TGCAGCGCCGGACAGGACTATGGCTACACCTTC.

V gene TRBV27 combines with J gene TRBJ2-6, with D possibly being TRBD2 (5 bases). The CDR3 loop spans 17 amino acids. The ends were cut back, 4 bases at V and 0 bases at J, with 13 bases in the middle. CDR1 MNHEY and CDR2 SMNVEV come from the germline V gene (reference sequence). DNA for the CDR3: TGTGCCAGCAGTTCCCACCAGCGGAGCTCTGGGGCCAACGTCCTGACTTTC. This encodes CASSSHQRSSGANVLTF.

The chain employs TRBV2 and TRBJ1-4; unclear D gene. The CDR3 has 15 amino acids. Trimming cost V 6 bases and J 8 bases, with 19 bases left between them. CDR1 SNHLY and CDR2 FYNNEI come from the germline V gene. The CDR3 spells CASSPSLIQKEKLFF. DNA of the CDR3: TGTGCCAGCAGCCCCAGTCTAATACAGAAGGAAAAACTGTTTTTT.

The CDR3 DNA reads TGTGCCAGCAGTTTGGAACCCGGGGGAGGACGGGAGACCCAGTACTTC. This sequence encodes CASSLEPGGGRETQYF. The chain combines TRBV7-9 with TRBJ2-5, with D maybe TRBD2 (6 bases). Trimming cost V 6 bases and J 5 bases, with 22 bases left between them. Germline V CDR1 and CDR2: SEHNR, FQNEAQ (reference sequence). The CDR3 spans 16 residues.

This clone showed up just once. The chain uses TRBV7-9 and TRBJ1-1, with a tentative D call TRBD1 (5 bases). The CDR3 sequence is 14 residues long. Germline V lookup: CDR1 SEHNR, CDR2 FQNEAQ (reference sequence). With 5 bases removed from V and 0 bases from J, the gap between germline ends came to 10 bases. The CDR3 DNA follows: TGTGCCAGCAGCACTTTAGGGGTGAACACTGAAGCTTTCTTT. This gives the protein CASSTLGVNTEAFF.

This clone was picked up a small number of times. The chain carries TRBV7-7 and TRBJ2-1; D gene uncertain. The CDR3 runs 14 residues. The V end lost 2 bases, the J end lost 4 bases, and 9 bases lay between the germline ends. Germline V gives CDR1 SSHAT, CDR2 FNYEAQ (reference sequence). CDR3 nucleotides: TGTGCCAGCAGCTTATGGAACAGATACAATGAGCAGTTCTTC. This sequence encodes CASSLWNRYNEQFF.

The chain uses TRBV27 and TRBJ2-1; 9 positions agree with TRBD2. The germline gives CDR1 MNHEY, CDR2 SMNVEV (reference sequence). V shed 5 bases, J shed 9 bases, and the junction held 5 bases outside the gene matches. There are 13 residues in the CDR3. This chain's CDR3 is CASSGAGGVEQFF. The CDR3 region has the DNA TGTGCCAGCAGTGGGGCGGGAGGGGTTGAGCAGTTCTTC.

The chain combines TRBV7-4 with TRBJ1-5; 8 nucleotides agree with TRBD1. The CDR3 loop spans 17 amino acids. CDR1 and CDR2 (germline): SGHVT, SQSDAQ. Germline trimming cut 6 bases from V and 0 bases from J; bases unmatched to any gene: 10. The CDR3 reads CASRYDRGGDSNQPQHF. The CDR3 DNA is TGTGCCAGCAGGTACGACAGGGGTGGGGATAGCAATCAGCCCCAGCATTTT.

This clone was seen a handful of times. The V gene is TRBV7-3, the J gene TRBJ2-1; a possible D gene is TRBD1 (5 bases). The CDR3 is made up of 15 amino acids. Per the germline V gene, CDR1 is SGHTA and CDR2 is FQGTGA. V was pared by 5 bases and J by 0 bases, with 11 bases between. CDR3 sequence (DNA): TGTGCCAGCAGCCTTGGTGGGGCCTCCTACAATGAGCAGTTCTTC. It specifies CASSLGGASYNEQFF. The whole variable domain, remainder taken from reference TRBV7-3 and TRBJ2-1, is GAGVSQTPSNKVTEKGKYVELRCDPISGHTALYWYRQSLGQGPEFLIYFQGTGAADDSGLPNDRFFAVRPEGSVSTLKIQRTERGDSAVYLCASSLGGASYNEQFFGPGTRLTVL.

This chain connects TRBV27 to TRBJ2-1; a possible D gene is TRBD2 (5 bases). The CDR3 extends over 15 amino acids. Germline CDR1 is MNHEY and CDR2 is SMNVEV (reference sequence). V dropped 7 bases and J dropped 0 bases, with 13 bases sitting between them. This CDR3 is CASNPGTTSYNEQFF. The CDR3 nucleotides are TGTGCCAGCAATCCGGGAACCACCTCCTACAATGAGCAGTTCTTC.

V is TRBV15 and J is TRBJ1-6, with D perhaps matching TRBD1 (5 bases). V was clipped by 0 bases and J by 6 bases, with 9 bases between them. Germline loops: CDR1 LNHNV, CDR2 YYDKDF (reference sequence). The CDR3 is 15 residues long. The CDR3 region has the DNA TGTGCCACCAGCAGAGATCCGACAGTTAATTCACCCCTCCACTTT. This sequence encodes CATSRDPTVNSPLHF.

Remarks on this clone: One end of the junction varies from germline; a read error may be responsible. V is TRBV29-1 and J is TRBJ1-2, with TRBD1 matching over 9 bases. CDR3 size: 11 residues. CDR1 and CDR2 (germline): SQVTM, ANQGSEA. This chain's CDR3 is CSLRQGENLAF. The CDR3 nucleotides read TGCAGCCTTAGACAGGGGGAAAATCTCGCCTTC.

This chain links TRBV10-3 with TRBJ1-1, with D hard to call. In germline, CDR1 is ENHRY, CDR2 SYGVKD. Trimming cost V 3 bases and J 5 bases, with 7 bases left between them. This CDR3 has 12 amino acids. In DNA, the CDR3 is TGTGCCATCAGTGAAGGGAGTACTGAAGCTTTCTTT. Its protein product is CAISEGSTEAFF.

The sample holds a few counts of this clone. This chain links TRBV2 with TRBJ1-2, with 7 positions matching TRBD1. Per germline, CDR1 SNHLY and CDR2 FYNNEI. This CDR3 is 13 amino acids long. Trimming cost V 6 bases and J 4 bases; bases outside gene matches: 5. This CDR3 reads CASRETGVYGYTF. The CDR3 coding sequence is TGTGCCAGCAGAGAAACAGGGGTCTATGGCTACACCTTC.

There are a few counts of this clone. The sample contains more than one DNA sequence encoding this CDR3. This rearrangement joins TRBV5-1 to TRBJ1-5; the match to TRBD1 covers 9 bases. CDR1 and CDR2 (germline): SGHRS, YFSETQ. With V trimmed by 2 bases and J by 4 bases, 1 base remained unmatched. The CDR3 contains 14 residues. The CDR3 DNA follows: TGCGCCAGCAGCTTAGGGACAGGGAATCAGCCCCAGCATTTT. It codes for CASSLGTGNQPQHF.

The rearrangement links TRBV9 to TRBJ2-3; 8 bases are a match to TRBD2. Germline CDR1 reads SGDLS; CDR2 reads YYNGEE. The V gene end was trimmed by 5 bases and the J gene end by 6 bases; junction bases not matched to a gene: 8. This CDR3 region has 14 residues. The CDR3 region has the DNA TGTGCCAGCAGTGGGACTAGATTATCGGATACGCAGTATTTT. Residues: CASSGTRLSDTQYF.

In this sample, this clone turned up a few times. V and J are TRBV7-2 and TRBJ2-3; 12 nucleotides match TRBD2. CDR1 and CDR2 from the germline V gene are SGHTA and FQGNSA. The V gene end was trimmed by 5 bases and the J gene end by 1 base; junction bases not matched to a gene: 4. The CDR3 runs to 16 residues. In DNA form, the CDR3 reads TGTGCCAGCAGCAAACTAGCGGGGGGACGCACAGATACGCAGTATTTT. It codes for CASSKLAGGRTDTQYF.

The rearrangement uses TRBV4-2 and TRBJ2-7, with D possibly being TRBD2 (6 bases). Germline V lookup: CDR1 LGHNA, CDR2 YNFKEQ. This CDR3 contains 14 residues. V shed 5 bases and J shed 4 bases, with 15 bases lying between them. CDR3 amino acids: CASSAIRDSYEQYF. CDR3 nucleotides: TGTGCCAGCAGCGCCATTCGGGACTCGTACGAGCAGTACTTC.

The CDR3 here is CASSLAAGLVTADTQYF. CDR3 nucleotide sequence: TGCGCCAGCAGCTTGGCCGCAGGGTTGGTGACCGCAGATACGCAGTATTTT. This chain uses TRBV5-1 with TRBJ2-3, with D possibly matching TRBD1 (5 bases). This CDR3 region has 17 residues. Per the germline V gene, CDR1 is SGHRS and CDR2 is YFSETQ. Trimming stripped 0 bases from V and 4 bases from J, with 18 bases between.

The gene calls are TRBV7-2 and TRBJ2-2; D perhaps matches TRBD1 (6 bases). V lost 4 bases, J lost 3 bases, and 9 bases lay in between. In germline, CDR1 is SGHTA, CDR2 FQGNSA. There are 14 residues in the CDR3. In DNA, the CDR3 is TGTGCCAGCAGCTGGGACACCTACACCGGGGAGCTGTTTTTT. Translating it yields CASSWDTYTGELFF. The full variable domain, its missing parts supplied by reference TRBV7-2 and TRBJ2-2, is GAGVSQSPSNKVTEKGKDVELRCDPISGHTALYWYRQSLGQGLEFLIYFQGNSAPDKSGLPSDRFSAERTGGSVSTLTIQRTQQEDSAVYLCASSWDTYTGELFFGEGSRLTVL.

CDR3 region: CASSPLIGGKVNTGELFF. The CDR3 bases are TGTGCCAGCAGCCCCCTGATAGGCGGTAAAGTAAACACCGGGGAGCTGTTTTTT. The chain recombines TRBV4-2 with TRBJ2-2, with unresolved D. This CDR3 has 18 residues. The germline V gene encodes CDR1 LGHNA and CDR2 YNFKEQ. V shed 4 bases and J shed 2 bases, with 20 bases lying between them.

This clone has just one count. This rearrangement joins TRBV27 to TRBJ1-6, with D tentatively TRBD1 (5 bases). The CDR3 covers 14 residues. CDR1 and CDR2 from the germline V gene are MNHEY and SMNVEV (reference sequence). V shed 3 bases and J shed 5 bases, with 8 bases lying between them. The CDR3 sequence: CASSLGRDNSPLHF. For the CDR3, the DNA is TGTGCCAGCAGTTTGGGCAGGGATAATTCACCCCTCCACTTT.